Below, 2 T cell receptor beta chains from the same sample are listed, as sequenced in a study of radiation and T cells in renal cell carcinoma. Here immunoSEQ multiplex PCR was the method, and the copy in TCRdb shows in-frame clones only, minus some. The sample records more than 150,000 clones, roughly 89% being singletons. Noted time point: blood 2 weeks post-SBRT. Treatment described: 15 Gy SBRT to primary tumor, nephrectomy 4 weeks later. Sequencing was performed on blood, taken from a patient whose treatment included radiotherapy and nephrectomy. These receptors all come from a woman in her forties or fifties with renal cell carcinoma.

The CDR3 sequence: CAISEPWGGETQYF. The DNA for the CDR3 is TGTGCCATCAGTGAGCCTTGGGGTGGGGAGACCCAGTACTTC. V is TRBV10-3 and J is TRBJ2-5; D is unclear. V lost 2 bases and J 5 bases, leaving 12 bases between the germline ends. Germline loops: CDR1 ENHRY, CDR2 SYGVKD. This CDR3 spans 14 amino acids.

J is TRBJ1-1 and V is TRBV7-9; no clear D. The CDR3 has 13 amino acids. The V gene's germline CDR1 is SEHNR and CDR2 FQNEAQ (reference sequence). V lost 5 bases to trimming and J lost 4 bases, with 11 bases between them. The CDR3 DNA reads TGTGCCAGCAGCCCCTCTCGGGGCACTGAAGCTTTCTTT. The encoded protein is CASSPSRGTEAFF.